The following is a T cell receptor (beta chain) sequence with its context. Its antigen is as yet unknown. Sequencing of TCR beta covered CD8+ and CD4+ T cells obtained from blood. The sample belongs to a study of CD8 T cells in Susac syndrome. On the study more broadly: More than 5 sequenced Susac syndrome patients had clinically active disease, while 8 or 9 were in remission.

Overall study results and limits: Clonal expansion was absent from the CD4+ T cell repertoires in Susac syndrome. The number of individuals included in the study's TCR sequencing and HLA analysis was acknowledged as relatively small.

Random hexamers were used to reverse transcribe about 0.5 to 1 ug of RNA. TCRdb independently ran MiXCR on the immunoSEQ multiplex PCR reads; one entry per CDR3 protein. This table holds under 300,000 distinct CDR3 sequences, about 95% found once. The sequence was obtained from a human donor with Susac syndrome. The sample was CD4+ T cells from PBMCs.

The DNA for the CDR3 is TGTGCCAGCACCGCCAACCAGGGGGGCACTGAAGCTTTCTTT. Amino acid sequence: CASTANQGGTEAFF. The gene calls are TRBV9 and TRBJ1-1, with TRBD1 matching 7 bases. Germline CDR1 SGDLS, CDR2 YYNGEE. V lost 6 bases, J lost 4 bases, and 9 bases stayed unmatched. CDR3 length equals 14 residues.